These T cell receptor beta chains were read from a single sample in a study of cytomegalovirus exposure and HLA in healthy donors. Some clones are missing from TCRdb's copy, which holds only in-frame ones; the method was immunoSEQ multiplex PCR. The sample holds roughly 100,000 clones, around 84% seen once. Sequencing was performed on PBMCs. The receptors stem from a man aged 25-45 years in good health and CMV-seronegative. Each CDR3 is given with its conserved first and last residue. Each record gives: J gene, clone size, V gene, CDR3 protein. The listing skips clone size in some rows; elsewhere it reads once, few, many or a size class.

J: TRBJ1-2; size: .; V: TRBV4-3; CDR3: CASSLKTGFNPYGYTF
J: TRBJ1-5; size: .; V: TRBV2; CDR3: CASRQEQGNNQPQHF
J: TRBJ2-7; size: .; V: TRBV25-1; CDR3: CASSEFAGSSYEQYF
J: TRBJ2-3; size: .; V: TRBV29-1; CDR3: CSVEFPAGSDTQYF
J: TRBJ1-1; size: few; V: TRBV4-3; CDR3: CASSQAWNTEAFF
J: TRBJ2-7; size: .; V: TRBV9; CDR3: CASSARLFAGGFGNEQYF
J: TRBJ2-3; size: .; V: TRBV18; CDR3: CASSPPRLGAADTQYF
J: TRBJ1-4; size: .; V: TRBV14; CDR3: CASSQEVGRDATNEKLFF
J: TRBJ2-3; size: .; V: TRBV15; CDR3: CATSRDRRLTVDTQYF
J: TRBJ2-5; size: .; V: TRBV11-2; CDR3: CASSPGTSGGAETQYF
J: TRBJ1-1; size: .; V: TRBV28; CDR3: CASSVLGDTEAFF
J: TRBJ1-3; size: few; V: TRBV10-3; CDR3: CAISLDRDGNTIYF
J: TRBJ1-1; size: .; V: TRBV5-4; CDR3: CASSRGVGAEAFF
J: TRBJ2-3; size: .; V: TRBV2; CDR3: CASSELADTTDTQYF
J: TRBJ2-5; size: .; V: TRBV5-1; CDR3: CASSTTSGGETQYF
J: TRBJ2-5; size: .; V: TRBV12-5; CDR3: CASGIYRGEVFGGETQYF
J: TRBJ2-7; size: .; V: TRBV5-1; CDR3: CASSLEGTFEQYF
J: TRBJ1-1; size: .; V: TRBV20-1; CDR3: CSARRKGEAFF
J: TRBJ2-7; size: .; V: TRBV18; CDR3: CASSVDRDYEQYF
J: TRBJ1-5; size: .; V: TRBV30; CDR3: CAWNQGNQPQHF
J: TRBJ1-4; size: .; V: TRBV21-1; CDR3: CASTTDVGGEKLFF
J: TRBJ1-2; size: .; V: TRBV7-6; CDR3: CASSVRAEGWDGYTF
J: TRBJ1-3; size: .; V: TRBV5-1; CDR3: CASGPGQGAVGNTIYF
J: TRBJ1-6; size: .; V: TRBV5-1; CDR3: CACAEGSSYNSPLHF
J: TRBJ2-1; size: few; V: TRBV7-6; CDR3: CASSLDRGTYNEQFF
J: TRBJ2-6; size: .; V: TRBV29-1; CDR3: CSVANRSGANVLTF
J: TRBJ2-7; size: .; V: TRBV5-4; CDR3: CASSGTSGSYEQYF